This TCR beta chain was found in a study of blood T cell repertoires in COVID-19. Study details: Both acute and convalescent COVID-19 samples were obtained from the United States, Italy and Spain.

Libraries were prepared by immunoSEQ multiplex PCR; TCRdb keeps only in-frame clonotypes and omits some of them. Seen here are roughly 290,000 clones, around 85% observed once, and the top ten hold over 3.5%. The V gene's germline CDR1 is SNHLY and CDR2 FYNNEI. With 7 bases clipped from V and 6 bases from J, the junction kept 4 bases outside the gene matches. The CDR3 is 13 residues long. Sequenced input: peripheral blood. The clonotype comes from a woman between 45 and 60 years old with active or convalescent COVID-19. J is TRBJ1-5 and V is TRBV2; 9 bases map to TRBD1. CDR3 bases: TGTGCCAGCAAAACAGGGGGCAGTCAGCCCCAGCATTTT. Protein product: CASKTGGSQPQHF.